The T cell receptor beta chain described here comes from a study of technical replicates of blood from a handful of donors. Libraries were prepared by immunoSEQ multiplex PCR; TCRdb keeps only in-frame clonotypes and omits some of them. Of 91,000 or so clones in the sample, about 96% were seen once. This clonotype was sampled from a human donor in good health. Sequenced input: T cells isolated from PBMCs.

CDR3 nucleotide sequence: TGTGCCAGCAGTTACAACGGAGGGAACGAGCAGTACTTC. Translating it yields CASSYNGGNEQYF. This chain joins TRBV6-5 and TRBJ2-7; maybe TRBD2 (6 bases). Trimming cost V 2 bases and J 5 bases, with 10 bases left between them. Germline loops: CDR1 MNHEY, CDR2 SVGAGI. This CDR3 has 13 amino acids.